Below, 2 T cell receptor beta chains from the same sample are listed, as sequenced in a study of OX40 agonist ivuxolimab in advanced cancers. Produced via immunoSEQ multiplex PCR; TCRdb's table is partial and in-frame only. In the table there are 40,000 to 50,000 clones, around 88% of which are singletons. The sample here was CD4+ or CD8+ T cells sorted from blood, taken in a trial of the OX40 agonist ivuxolimab. The receptors were gathered from an adult with an advanced solid tumor such as melanoma, head and neck, liver or kidney cancer.

This chain joins TRBV4-1 and TRBJ2-2, with 9 bases fitting TRBD2. The CDR3 has 14 residues. With V trimmed by 5 bases and J by 7 bases, 5 bases remained unmatched. The germline CDR1 and CDR2 sequences are MGHRA and YSYEKL. The CDR3 DNA sequence: TGCGCCAGCAGCGGCGGGAGGGCAAGCGGGGAGCTGTTTTTT. It codes for CASSGGRASGELFF.

The CDR3 DNA reads as TGTGCCAGCAGCTTAGTTCCGAACACTGAAGCTTTCTTT. Protein: CASSLVPNTEAFF. V and J are TRBV13 and TRBJ1-1; D remains ambiguous. Germline CDR1 PRHDT, CDR2 FYEKMQ (reference sequence). This CDR3 region has 13 residues. The V and J ends lost 1 base and 1 base respectively, with 4 bases between them.